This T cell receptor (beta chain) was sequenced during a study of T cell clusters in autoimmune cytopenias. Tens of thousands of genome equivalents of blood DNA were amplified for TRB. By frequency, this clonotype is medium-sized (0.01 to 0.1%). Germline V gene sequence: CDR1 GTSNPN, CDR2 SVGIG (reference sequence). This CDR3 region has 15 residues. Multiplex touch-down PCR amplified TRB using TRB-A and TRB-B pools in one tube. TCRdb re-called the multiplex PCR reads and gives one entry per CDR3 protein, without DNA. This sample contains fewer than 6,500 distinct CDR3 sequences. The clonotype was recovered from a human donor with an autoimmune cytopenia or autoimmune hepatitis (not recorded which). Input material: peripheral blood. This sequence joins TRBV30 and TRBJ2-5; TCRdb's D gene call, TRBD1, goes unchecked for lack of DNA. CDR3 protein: CAWSPQLSGMETQYF.